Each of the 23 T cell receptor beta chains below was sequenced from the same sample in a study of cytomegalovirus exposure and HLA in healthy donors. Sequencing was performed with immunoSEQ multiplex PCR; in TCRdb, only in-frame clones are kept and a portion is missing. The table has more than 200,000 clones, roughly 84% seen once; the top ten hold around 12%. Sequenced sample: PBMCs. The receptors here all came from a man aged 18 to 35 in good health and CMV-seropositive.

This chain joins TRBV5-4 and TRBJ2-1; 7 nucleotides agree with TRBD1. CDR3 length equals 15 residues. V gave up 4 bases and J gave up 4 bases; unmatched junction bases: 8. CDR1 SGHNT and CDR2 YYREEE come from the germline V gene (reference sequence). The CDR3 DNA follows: TGTGCCAGCAGCACCCGGGACAGTTTATACAATGAGCAGTTCTTC. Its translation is CASSTRDSLYNEQFF.

CDR3 DNA: TGCGCCAGCAGCCAAAAAGGAAGGGAGAGGGCCGGAAACACCATATATTTT. Translation: CASSQKGRERAGNTIYF. This rearrangement joins TRBV4-1 to TRBJ1-3; D remains unclear. The length of the CDR3 is 17 residues. The V gene's germline CDR1 is MGHRA and CDR2 YSYEKL. The germline V and J ends were trimmed by 2 bases and 4 bases, with 18 bases remaining between them.

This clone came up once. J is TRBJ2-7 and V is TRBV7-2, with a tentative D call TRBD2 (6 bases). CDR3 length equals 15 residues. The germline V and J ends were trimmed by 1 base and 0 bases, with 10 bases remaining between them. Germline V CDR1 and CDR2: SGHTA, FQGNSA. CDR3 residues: CASSLGASASYEQYF. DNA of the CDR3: TGTGCCAGCAGCTTAGGCGCTAGCGCCTCCTACGAGCAGTACTTC.

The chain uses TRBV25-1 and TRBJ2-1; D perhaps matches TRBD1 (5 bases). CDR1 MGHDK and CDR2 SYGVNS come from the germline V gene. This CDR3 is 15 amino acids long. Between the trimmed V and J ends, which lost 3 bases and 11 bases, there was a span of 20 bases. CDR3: CASSDGRALLVKQFF. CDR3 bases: TGTGCCAGCAGTGACGGCAGGGCACTTTTGGTAAAGCAGTTCTTC. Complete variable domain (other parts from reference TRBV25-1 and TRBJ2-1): EADIYQTPRYLVIGTGKKITLECSQTMGHDKMYWYQQDPGMELHLIHYSYGVNSTEKGDLSSESTVSRIRTEHFPLTLESARPSHTSQYLCASSDGRALLVKQFFGPGTRLTVL.

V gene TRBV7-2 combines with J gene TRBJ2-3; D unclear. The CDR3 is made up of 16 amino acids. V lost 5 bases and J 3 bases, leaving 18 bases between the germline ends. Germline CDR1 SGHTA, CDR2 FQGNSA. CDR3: CASSLSAGLTTDTQYF. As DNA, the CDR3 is TGTGCCAGCAGCCTATCGGCCGGCCTCACGACAGATACGCAGTATTTT.

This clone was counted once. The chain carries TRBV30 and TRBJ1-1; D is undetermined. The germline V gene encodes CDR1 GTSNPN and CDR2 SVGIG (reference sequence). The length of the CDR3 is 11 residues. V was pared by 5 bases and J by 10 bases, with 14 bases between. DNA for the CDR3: TGTGCCTGGCGCCGGGAGGCGAGAGCTTTCTTT. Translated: CAWRREARAFF.

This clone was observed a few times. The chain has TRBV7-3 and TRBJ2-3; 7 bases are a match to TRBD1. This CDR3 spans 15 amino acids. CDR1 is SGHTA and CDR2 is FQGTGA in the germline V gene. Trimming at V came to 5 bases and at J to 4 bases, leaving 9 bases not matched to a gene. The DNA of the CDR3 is TGTGCCAGCAGCCTCCGGACAGGCCCCGCAGATACGCAGTATTTT. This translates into CASSLRTGPADTQYF.

CDR3 sequence reads: CASSLQLGYEQYF. The CDR3, as DNA: TGTGCCAGCAGCTTGCAGTTGGGATACGAGCAGTACTTC. J is TRBJ2-7 and V is TRBV5-4; D is unresolved. Germline CDR1 is SGHNT and CDR2 is YYREEE (reference sequence). The CDR3 is made up of 13 amino acids. Trimming took 1 base from V and 4 from J, leaving 9 bases between them.

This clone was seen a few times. The chain's CDR3 is CASSQEVQGATEAFF. In nucleotides, the CDR3 is TGTGCCAGCAGCCAAGAAGTCCAGGGGGCCACTGAAGCTTTCTTT. V is TRBV4-2 and J is TRBJ1-1; TRBD1 aligns across 8 bases. This CDR3 contains 15 residues. In germline, CDR1 is LGHNA, CDR2 YNFKEQ. Trimming at V came to 0 bases and at J to 4 bases, leaving 4 bases not matched to a gene.

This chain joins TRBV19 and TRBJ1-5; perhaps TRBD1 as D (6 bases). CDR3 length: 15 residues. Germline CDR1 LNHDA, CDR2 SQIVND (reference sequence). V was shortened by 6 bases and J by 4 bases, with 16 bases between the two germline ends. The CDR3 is CASSLGGGLNQPQHF. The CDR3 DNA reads TGTGCCAGTAGCCTCGGGGGGGGCCTAAATCAGCCCCAGCATTTT.

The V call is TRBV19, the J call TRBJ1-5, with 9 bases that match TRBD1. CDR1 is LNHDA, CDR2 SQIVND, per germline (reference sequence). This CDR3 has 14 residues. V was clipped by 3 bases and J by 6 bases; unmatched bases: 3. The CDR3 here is CASSITGGRQPQHF. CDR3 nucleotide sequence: TGTGCCAGTAGTATTACAGGGGGCCGTCAGCCCCAGCATTTT.

CDR3 bases: TGTGCCAGCAGCTTCTCCCGTCTGGGCGGGACTTACGAGCAGTACTTC. Its translation is CASSFSRLGGTYEQYF. The gene calls are TRBV7-8 and TRBJ2-7, with D possibly being TRBD2 (6 bases). The CDR3 sequence is 16 residues long. Germline assignment: CDR1 SGHVS and CDR2 FQNEAQ. V was cut by 3 bases and J by 4 bases, with 19 bases left in between.

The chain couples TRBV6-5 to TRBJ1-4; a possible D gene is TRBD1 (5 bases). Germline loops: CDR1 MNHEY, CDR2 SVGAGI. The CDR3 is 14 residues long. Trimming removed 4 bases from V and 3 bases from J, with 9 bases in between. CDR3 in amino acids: CASSWTTPNEKLFF. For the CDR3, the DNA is TGTGCCAGCAGTTGGACAACCCCTAATGAAAAACTGTTTTTT.

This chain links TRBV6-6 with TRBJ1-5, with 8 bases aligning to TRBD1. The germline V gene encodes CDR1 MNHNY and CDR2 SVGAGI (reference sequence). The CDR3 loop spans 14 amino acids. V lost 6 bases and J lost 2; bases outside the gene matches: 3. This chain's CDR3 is CASSQQGGNQPQHF. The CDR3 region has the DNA TGTGCCAGCAGCCAACAGGGGGGCAATCAGCCCCAGCATTTT.

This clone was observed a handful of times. CDR3 nucleotide sequence: TGTGCCAGCAGCCCAGGGGGGGACTCTCGCGAGCAGTACTTC. Translation gives CASSPGGDSREQYF. The chain links TRBV6-5 to TRBJ2-7, with D tentatively TRBD1 or TRBD2 (7 bases each). CDR3 length: 14 residues. Germline lookup yields CDR1 MNHEY and CDR2 SVGAGI. V was pared by 6 bases and J by 6 bases, with 18 bases between.

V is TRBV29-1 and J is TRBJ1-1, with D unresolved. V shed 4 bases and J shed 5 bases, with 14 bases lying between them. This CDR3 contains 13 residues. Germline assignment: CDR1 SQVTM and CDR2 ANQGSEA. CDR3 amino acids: CSVGLTLGTEAFF. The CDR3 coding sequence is TGCAGCGTTGGGCTTACCTTGGGGACTGAAGCTTTCTTT.

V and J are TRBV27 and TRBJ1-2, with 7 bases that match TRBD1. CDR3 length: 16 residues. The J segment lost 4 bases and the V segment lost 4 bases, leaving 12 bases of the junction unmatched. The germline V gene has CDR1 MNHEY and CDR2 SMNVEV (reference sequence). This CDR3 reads CASSSNTGVASYGYTF. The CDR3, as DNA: TGTGCCAGCAGTTCCAATACAGGGGTAGCCTCCTATGGCTACACCTTC.

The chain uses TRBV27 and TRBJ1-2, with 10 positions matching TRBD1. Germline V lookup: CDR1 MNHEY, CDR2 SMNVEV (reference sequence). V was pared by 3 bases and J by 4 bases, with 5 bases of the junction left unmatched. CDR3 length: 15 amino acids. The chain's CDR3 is CASSFRTGGGYGYTF. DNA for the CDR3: TGTGCCAGCAGTTTCCGGACAGGGGGTGGCTATGGCTACACCTTC.

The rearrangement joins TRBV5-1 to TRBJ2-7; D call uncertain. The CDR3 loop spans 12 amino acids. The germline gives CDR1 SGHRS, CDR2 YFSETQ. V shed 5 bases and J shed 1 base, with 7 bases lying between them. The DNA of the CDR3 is TGCGCCAGCAGGGCCGGATCCTACGAGCAGTACTTC. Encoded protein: CASRAGSYEQYF.

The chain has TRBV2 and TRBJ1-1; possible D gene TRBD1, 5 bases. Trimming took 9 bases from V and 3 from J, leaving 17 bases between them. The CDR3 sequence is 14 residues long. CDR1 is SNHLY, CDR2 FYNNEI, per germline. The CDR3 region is CARGGTVRDTEAFF. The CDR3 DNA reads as TGTGCCAGGGGGGGGACCGTGAGGGACACTGAAGCTTTCTTT.

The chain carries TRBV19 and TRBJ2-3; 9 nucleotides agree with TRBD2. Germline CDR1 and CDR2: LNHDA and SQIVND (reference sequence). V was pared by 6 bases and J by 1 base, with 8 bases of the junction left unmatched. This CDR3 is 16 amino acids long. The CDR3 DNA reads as TGTGCCAGTAGCCGAATAGCGGGAGCCGGCACAGATACGCAGTATTTT. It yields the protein CASSRIAGAGTDTQYF.

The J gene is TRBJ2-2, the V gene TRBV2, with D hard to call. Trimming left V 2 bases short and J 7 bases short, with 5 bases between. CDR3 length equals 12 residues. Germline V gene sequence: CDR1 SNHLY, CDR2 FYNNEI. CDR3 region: CASSENGGELFF. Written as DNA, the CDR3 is TGTGCCAGCAGTGAAAATGGCGGGGAGCTGTTTTTT.

In DNA form, the CDR3 reads TGTGCTAGTGGATATGACAGGGATTATGGCTACACCTTC. Protein sequence: CASGYDRDYGYTF. V and J are TRBV12-5 and TRBJ1-2; 7 bases are a match to TRBD1. V was pared by 6 bases and J by 5 bases, with 6 bases of the junction left unmatched. This CDR3 is built from 13 residues. Germline CDR1 is LGHNT and CDR2 is FRNRAP.